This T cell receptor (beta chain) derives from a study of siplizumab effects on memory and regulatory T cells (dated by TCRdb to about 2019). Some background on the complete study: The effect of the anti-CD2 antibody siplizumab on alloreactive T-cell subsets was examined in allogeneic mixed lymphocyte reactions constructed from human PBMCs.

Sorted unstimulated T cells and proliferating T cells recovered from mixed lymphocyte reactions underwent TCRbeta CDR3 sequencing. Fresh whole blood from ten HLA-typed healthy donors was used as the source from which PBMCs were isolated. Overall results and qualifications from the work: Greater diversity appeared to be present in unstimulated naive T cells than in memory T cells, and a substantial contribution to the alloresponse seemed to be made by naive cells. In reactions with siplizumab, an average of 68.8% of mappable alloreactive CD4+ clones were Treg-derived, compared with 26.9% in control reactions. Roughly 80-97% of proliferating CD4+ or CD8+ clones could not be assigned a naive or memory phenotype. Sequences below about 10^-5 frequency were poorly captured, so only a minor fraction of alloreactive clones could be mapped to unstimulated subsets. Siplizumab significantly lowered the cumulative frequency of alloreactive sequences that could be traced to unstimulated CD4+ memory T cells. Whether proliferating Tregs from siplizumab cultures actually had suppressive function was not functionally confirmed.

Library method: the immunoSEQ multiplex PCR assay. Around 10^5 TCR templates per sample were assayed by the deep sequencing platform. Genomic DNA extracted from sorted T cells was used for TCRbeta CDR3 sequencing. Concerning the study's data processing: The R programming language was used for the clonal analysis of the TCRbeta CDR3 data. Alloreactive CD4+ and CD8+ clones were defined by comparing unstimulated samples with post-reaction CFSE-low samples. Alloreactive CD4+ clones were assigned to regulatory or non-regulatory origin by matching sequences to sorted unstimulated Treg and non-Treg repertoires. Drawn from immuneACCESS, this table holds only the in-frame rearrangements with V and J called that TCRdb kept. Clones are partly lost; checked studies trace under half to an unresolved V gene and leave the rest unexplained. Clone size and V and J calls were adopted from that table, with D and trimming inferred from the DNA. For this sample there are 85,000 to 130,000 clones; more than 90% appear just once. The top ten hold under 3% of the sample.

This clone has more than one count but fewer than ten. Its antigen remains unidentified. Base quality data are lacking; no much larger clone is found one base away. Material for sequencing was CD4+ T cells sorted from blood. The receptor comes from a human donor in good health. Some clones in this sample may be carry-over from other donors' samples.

The DNA reads TGTGCCAGCAGTTTATGGGTGTTCGCCCTCACGCTACAGCCCCAGCATTTT. Protein translation: CASSLWVFALTLQPQHF. The chain uses TRBV27 and TRBJ1-5; the D gene lacks a confident call. Counted from cysteine to phenylalanine, this CDR3 has 17 amino acids. Left in the record is the CDR3 DNA by itself, 51 bases read in frame from the first base. The germline V gene (reference sequence) sets CDR1 to MNHEY and CDR2 to SMNVEV. V is pared back by 1 base and J by 7 bases, with 20 bases lying between the germline termini.